This T cell receptor (beta chain) was retrieved from a study of blood T cell repertoires in COVID-19. Study-level information: Collection of acute and convalescent COVID-19 samples took place in the United States, Italy and Spain. PBMCs, B-cell-depleted T cells, or T cells were the source of the cDNA or gDNA that made up the material.

As originally analysed: Reference gene primer amplification gave nucleated cell count estimates. TCRdb's copy holds only in-frame clones and misses some; the assay was immunoSEQ multiplex PCR. V and J calls and clone size are given by that table; D and trimming were obtained from the DNA. The sample holds under 300,000 clones, less than 85% seen once. The CDR3 is made up of 15 amino acids. V lost 1 base to trimming and J lost 4 bases, with 13 bases between them. Germline CDR1 is SGHDN and CDR2 is FVKESK. The chain recombines TRBV14 with TRBJ2-5; a weak D match, TRBD1 (5 bases). This TCR came from a woman aged 80 or over with active or convalescent COVID-19. The sequencing input was peripheral blood. The CDR3 coding sequence is TGTGCCAGCAGCCAAGTTGGCAGGGTGGGAGAGACCCAGTACTTC. It encodes CASSQVGRVGETQYF.